This is a list of T cell receptor beta chains from one sample in a study of T-cell memory formation after mild COVID-19. One entry per CDR3 protein, called by TCRdb with MiXCR from the 5' RACE reads. The data hold 150,000 to 200,000 distinct CDR3 sequences, with 16% observed a single time. Material for sequencing was PBMCs or a T cell subset sorted from them (not recorded which). The receptors shown here come from an adult woman who had mild COVID-19 (a few samples of this study predate the infection). Cell type and time point are not known. CDR3s leave out the opening cysteine and the closing phenylalanine or tryptophan. Each record gives: J gene, V gene, clone size, CDR3 protein. Not all rows give a size; the values are once, few, many and, for expanded clones, a class.

TRBJ2-1 TRBV10-3 NA AISRPGQVGNEQF
TRBJ1-2 TRBV7-2 NA ASSRGGNGYT
TRBJ2-2 TRBV7-2 few ASSRLATNTGELF
TRBJ1-2 TRBV4-1 NA ASSQSLRNNYGYT
TRBJ1-1 TRBV12-3/TRBV12-4 few ASSLMLGSEAF
TRBJ2-1 TRBV7-2 NA ASSFQGGDEQF
TRBJ2-3 TRBV12-3/TRBV12-4 few ASSLAWEPGQDTDTQY
TRBJ1-2 TRBV5-5 NA ASSLRESNYGYT
TRBJ2-5 TRBV7-3 many ASSLLQQETQY
TRBJ2-2 TRBV12-3/TRBV12-4 NA ASRHTSRADTGELF
TRBJ2-3 TRBV20-1 many SARGPAGGRGTDTQY
TRBJ1-6 TRBV12-3/TRBV12-4 few ASSYRIYNSPLH
TRBJ2-7 TRBV29-1 few SVMGAGEQY
TRBJ1-1 TRBV7-3 few ASSLSANTEAF
TRBJ2-3 TRBV5-1 few ASSLSGRDGTDTQY
TRBJ2-6 TRBV20-1 few SAPDLSSGANVLT
TRBJ1-6 TRBV20-1 few SARDSGNSPLH
TRBJ1-3 TRBV2 NA ASTQRGSGNTIY
TRBJ2-7 TRBV20-1 NA SARVGTNVGQY
TRBJ2-7 TRBV20-1 few SARDPAKSSYEQY